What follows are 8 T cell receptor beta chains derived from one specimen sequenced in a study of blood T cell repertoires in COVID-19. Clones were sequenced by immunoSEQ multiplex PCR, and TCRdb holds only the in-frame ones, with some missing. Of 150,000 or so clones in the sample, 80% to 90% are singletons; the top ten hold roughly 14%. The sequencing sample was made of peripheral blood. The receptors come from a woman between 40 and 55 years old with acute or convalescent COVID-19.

The CDR3 DNA reads TGTGCCACCAGCAGAAAAACAGGGGGCACTAGCACAGATACGCAGTATTTT. As protein: CATSRKTGGTSTDTQYF. J is TRBJ2-3 and V is TRBV15, with TRBD1 matching over 9 bases. From germline, CDR1 is LNHNV and CDR2 YYDKDF (reference sequence). This CDR3 spans 17 amino acids. After removal of 2 bases from V and 0 bases from J, the junction contained 6 bases not matched to a gene.

CDR3 sequence reads: CASGRGKNTEAFF. The CDR3, as DNA: TGTGCCAGCGGCAGGGGTAAGAACACTGAAGCTTTCTTT. The chain employs TRBV3-1 (or the pseudogene TRBV3-2) and TRBJ1-1, with a tentative D call TRBD1 (6 bases). The V gene lost 8 bases and the J gene lost 1 base, with 11 bases spanning the gap. This CDR3 contains 13 residues. The germline gives CDR1 LGHDT, CDR2 YNNKEL (reference sequence).

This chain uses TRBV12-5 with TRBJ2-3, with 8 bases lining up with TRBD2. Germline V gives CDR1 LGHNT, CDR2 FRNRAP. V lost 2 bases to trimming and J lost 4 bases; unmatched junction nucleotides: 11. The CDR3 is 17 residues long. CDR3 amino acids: CASGLSPGGGKADTQYF. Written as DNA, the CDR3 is TGTGCTAGTGGTTTGAGCCCGGGGGGGGGAAAAGCAGATACGCAGTATTTT.

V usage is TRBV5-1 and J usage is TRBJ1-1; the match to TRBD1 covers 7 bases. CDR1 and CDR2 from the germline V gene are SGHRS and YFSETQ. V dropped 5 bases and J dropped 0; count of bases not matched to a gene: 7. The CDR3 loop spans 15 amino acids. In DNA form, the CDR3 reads TGCGCCAGCAGGGGATCGGGGACAGTGAACACTGAAGCTTTCTTT. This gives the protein CASRGSGTVNTEAFF.

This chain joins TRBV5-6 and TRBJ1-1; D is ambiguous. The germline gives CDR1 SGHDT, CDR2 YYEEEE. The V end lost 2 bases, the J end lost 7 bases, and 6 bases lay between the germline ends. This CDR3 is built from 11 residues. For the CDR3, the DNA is TGTGCCAGCAGCTTTAAACTTGAAGCTTTCTTT. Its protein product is CASSFKLEAFF.

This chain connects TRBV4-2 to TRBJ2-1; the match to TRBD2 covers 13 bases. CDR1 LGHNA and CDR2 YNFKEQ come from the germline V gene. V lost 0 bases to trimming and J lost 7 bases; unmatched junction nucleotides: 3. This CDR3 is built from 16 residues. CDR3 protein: CASSQDGTSGINEQFF. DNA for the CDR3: TGTGCCAGCAGCCAAGACGGGACTAGCGGGATTAATGAGCAGTTCTTC.

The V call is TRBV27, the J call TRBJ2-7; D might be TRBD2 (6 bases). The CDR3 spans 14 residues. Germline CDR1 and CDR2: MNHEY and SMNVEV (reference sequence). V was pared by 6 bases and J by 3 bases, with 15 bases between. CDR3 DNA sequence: TGTGCCAGCAGCCTCGGGCCGGGACTCTACGAGCAGTACTTC. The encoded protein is CASSLGPGLYEQYF.

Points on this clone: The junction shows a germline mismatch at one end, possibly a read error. CDR3 DNA: TGCAGCGTTGAAGAGGGGGGAGAGTTT. This codes for CSVEEGGEF. The chain combines TRBV29-1 with TRBJ2-3, with D maybe TRBD2 (6 bases). CDR1 and CDR2 from the germline V gene are SQVTM and ANQGSEA. This CDR3 is built from 9 residues.